Reported below is one T cell receptor beta chain. Its antigen is still unknown. TCRdb's table, derived via immunoSEQ multiplex PCR, lists solely in-frame clones and lacks some. The sample comprises a few million clones, under 95% of which are singletons, and approximately 0.39% rests with the top ten. The record originates from a study of shared clonotypes between healthy human individuals. Study summary: CD4 naive and memory got three plates each, CD8 naive two, CD8 memory one.

Germline loops: CDR1 MDHEN, CDR2 SYDVKM. The CDR3 loop spans 11 amino acids. The V and J ends lost 6 bases and 6 bases respectively, with 8 bases between them. Findings and limits, study-wide: Clonotypes shared by all four donors outscored non-shared clonotypes in generation probability. The diversity represented, both genetic and in exposure history, was limited by few donors. Sampling was confined to blood; repertoires within tissues likely differ.

The TCR originated in a man aged 18 to 29 in good health. Some clones in this sample may be carry-over from other donors' samples. The genes are TRBV28 and TRBJ1-2; D call uncertain. The specimen sequenced was naive CD4+ T cells from PBMCs. The sample's subset: CD45RA+ positively selected. The chain's CDR3 is CASSEIDGYTF. CDR3 bases: TGTGCCAGCAGCGAGATCGATGGCTACACCTTC.